The T cell receptor beta chain under discussion was sequenced for a study of shared clonotypes between healthy human individuals. Study-wide results and caveats: Non-shared clonotypes were found to have lower generation probabilities than the clonotypes that were shared by all four of the sorted-subset donors. Represented diversity, genetic and exposure-history alike, was limited by few donors. Only blood was sampled; tissue repertoires likely differ.

Original methodology: ImmunoSEQ output lacked quality scores and full-length reads, limiting matched filtering. TCRdb's table, derived via immunoSEQ multiplex PCR, lists solely in-frame clones and lacks some. D and trimming come from the DNA, and the V and J calls and clone size come from that table. This table holds about 1.1 million clones, approximately 80% found once. For this clone: Its cognate antigen is unknown.

Looked up from germline, CDR1 is LNHDA and CDR2 is SQIVND (reference sequence). Trimming stripped 6 bases from V and 1 base from J, with 9 bases between. The CDR3 is 13 amino acids. This receptor was obtained from a man younger than 30 in good health. Some clones in this sample may be carry-over from other donors' samples. The chain joins TRBV19 to TRBJ1-1, with D unclear. Specimen: memory CD4+ T cells from PBMCs. Indicated subset: CD45RA-negative fraction. This CDR3 reads CASRGSPNTEAFF. The CDR3 coding sequence is TGTGCCAGTAGAGGTTCGCCGAACACTGAAGCTTTCTTT.